A single sample is the source of the 4 T cell receptor beta chains below, sequenced in a study of cytomegalovirus exposure and HLA in healthy donors. The primer mix had 60 Vbeta and 13 Jbeta primers. Assay: immunoSEQ multiplex PCR; the TCRdb copy retains only in-frame clones and omits some. The sample has about 120,000 clones, about 80% seen once. The sequenced sample was PBMCs. The receptors come from a middle-aged woman in good health and CMV-seropositive.

There are a few counts of this clone. The chain has TRBV7-2 and TRBJ2-7, with 9 bases matching TRBD1. The germline V gene encodes CDR1 SGHTA and CDR2 FQGNSA. The CDR3 length is 15 residues. V shed 4 bases, J shed 2 bases, and the junction held 6 bases outside the gene matches. CDR3 sequence: CASSSPGQGTYEQYF. In DNA, the CDR3 is TGTGCCAGCAGCTCGCCGGGACAGGGAACCTACGAGCAGTACTTC.

The chain combines TRBV7-8 with TRBJ1-4, with 9 bases that match TRBD1. Germline CDR1 reads SGHVS; CDR2 reads FQNEAQ. CDR3 size: 14 residues. J was trimmed by 8 bases and V by 5 bases; bases with no gene match: 6. This chain's CDR3 is CASSVGQGREKLFF. CDR3 in DNA: TGTGCCAGCAGCGTTGGACAGGGGAGGGAAAAACTGTTTTTT.

This clone has only one observation. V gene TRBV4-1 combines with J gene TRBJ2-1; a possible D gene is TRBD2 (6 bases). Trimming stripped 2 bases from V and 3 bases from J, with 14 bases between. This CDR3 is 16 amino acids long. Germline V CDR1 and CDR2: MGHRA, YSYEKL. The CDR3 loop reads CASSQFVRDFYNEQFF. The CDR3 nucleotides are TGCGCCAGCAGCCAATTTGTTAGGGACTTCTACAATGAGCAGTTCTTC.

The rearrangement joins TRBV7-2 to TRBJ1-6; a weak D match, TRBD1 (6 bases). CDR1 is SGHTA, CDR2 FQGNSA, per germline. The CDR3 runs 15 residues. The germline V and J ends were trimmed by 4 bases and 6 bases, with 13 bases remaining between them. The CDR3 sequence: CASSSGTYRNSPLHF. As DNA, the CDR3 is TGTGCCAGCAGCTCCGGGACATATCGTAATTCACCCCTCCACTTT.